One sample yielded the 2 T cell receptor beta chains listed below, sequenced in a study of blood T cell repertoires in COVID-19. Assay: immunoSEQ multiplex PCR; the TCRdb copy retains only in-frame clones and omits some. The sample lists about 250,000 clones, about 91% occurring once. Sequencing was performed on peripheral blood. These TCRs come from a woman aged 40 to 50 who had recovered from COVID-19.

The rearrangement uses TRBV2 and TRBJ1-1, with D possibly being TRBD1 (5 bases). Germline CDR1 SNHLY, CDR2 FYNNEI. This CDR3 comprises 13 residues. Trimming cost V 7 bases and J 0 bases, with 9 bases left between them. In nucleotides, the CDR3 is TGTGCCAGCAAGTGGGGCTTGAACACTGAAGCTTTCTTT. It translates to CASKWGLNTEAFF.

The chain has TRBV28 and TRBJ1-2; 9 bases map to TRBD1. With V trimmed by 2 bases and J by 8 bases, 3 bases remained unmatched. CDR3 size: 13 residues. Germline assignment: CDR1 MDHEN and CDR2 SYDVKM. CDR3 region: CASSLGTGIGYTF. The CDR3 DNA reads as TGTGCCAGCAGTTTAGGGACAGGGATAGGCTACACCTTC.